The 27 T cell receptor beta chains in this list originate from one sample, sequenced in a study of T cell changes during pregnancy in multiple sclerosis. Here immunoSEQ multiplex PCR was the method, and the copy in TCRdb shows in-frame clones only, minus some. The sample comprises roughly 18,000 clones, almost 85% of which are singletons, and 9% to 10% rests with the top ten. The sequences come from CD8+ T cells from peripheral blood mononuclear cells, collected in the second trimester of pregnancy. The receptors stem from a female donor in good health, enrolled as a control in a pregnancy study.

The gene calls are TRBV6-6 and TRBJ1-1; D may be TRBD1 (5 bases). Trimming left V 4 bases short and J 7 bases short, with 13 bases between. The germline gives CDR1 MNHNY, CDR2 SVGAGI (reference sequence). CDR3 length equals 13 residues. CDR3 coding DNA: TGTGCCAGCAGTTTCCTCCTAGGGGTTGAAGCTTTCTTT. This codes for CASSFLLGVEAFF.

The gene calls are TRBV5-4 and TRBJ1-2; TRBD1 aligns across 10 bases. From germline, CDR1 is SGHNT and CDR2 YYREEE (reference sequence). Losses at the gene ends were 3 bases for V and 8 bases for J; bases not matched to a gene: 7. The CDR3 runs to 14 residues. The DNA of the CDR3 is TGTGCCAGCAGCTCGGACAGGGGGGGTCCGGGCTACACCTTC. Its translation is CASSSDRGGPGYTF.

V usage is TRBV27 and J usage is TRBJ1-6; TRBD1 matches 7 bases. After removal of 4 bases from V and 7 bases from J, the junction contained 4 bases not matched to a gene. Looked up from germline, CDR1 is MNHEY and CDR2 is SMNVEV (reference sequence). The CDR3 has 14 residues. CDR3 DNA sequence: TGTGCCAGCAGTTCGGGACAGCTAAATTCACCCCTCCACTTT. It codes for CASSSGQLNSPLHF.

This chain joins TRBV4-1 and TRBJ2-7; weak D call: TRBD2 (6 bases). Germline values: CDR1 MGHRA, CDR2 YSYEKL. The CDR3 length is 14 residues. Trimming left V 2 bases short and J 6 bases short, with 14 bases between. In nucleotides, the CDR3 is TGCGCCAGCAGCCAAAGAGGGACGGGGGTCGAGCAGTACTTC. The encoded protein is CASSQRGTGVEQYF.

The chain carries TRBV7-2 and TRBJ2-7; no reliable D call. The CDR3 loop spans 13 amino acids. CDR1 SGHTA and CDR2 FQGNSA come from the germline V gene. V lost 6 bases to trimming and J lost 3 bases, with 12 bases between them. The CDR3 sequence is CASRLTTNYEQYF. CDR3 DNA sequence: TGTGCCAGCAGGTTGACGACAAACTACGAGCAGTACTTC.

This clone was counted a few times. The chain joins TRBV6-6 to TRBJ2-1, with D perhaps matching TRBD2 (7 bases). Germline-derived CDR1 and CDR2 are MNHNY and SVGAGI (reference sequence). V was shortened by 3 bases and J by 2 bases, with 11 bases between the two germline ends. This CDR3 is built from 15 residues. The CDR3: CASSYTGGPYNEQFF. The CDR3 DNA sequence: TGTGCCAGCAGTTATACGGGGGGCCCCTACAATGAGCAGTTCTTC.

Only one count was recorded for this clone. The chain couples TRBV6-1 to TRBJ1-2; D not certain. The CDR3 covers 11 residues. From germline, CDR1 is MNHNS and CDR2 SASEGT. The CDR3 nucleotides are TGTTTCTGCCCGAGTTTCGATGGCTACACCTTC. Amino acid sequence: CFCPSFDGYTF.

The CDR3 sequence: CAISDDRGVKHF. In DNA form, the CDR3 reads TGTGCCATCAGTGATGACAGGGGAGTAAAGCATTTT. The rearrangement links TRBV10-3 to TRBJ1-5, with 8 bases that match TRBD1. The V gene's germline CDR1 is ENHRY and CDR2 SYGVKD. With 3 bases clipped from V and 14 bases from J, the junction kept 6 bases outside the gene matches. This CDR3 has 12 residues.

CDR3 in DNA: TGTGCCAGCAGCGTAGATGGTACAAAAAACATTCAGTACTTC. Its translation is CASSVDGTKNIQYF. This rearrangement joins TRBV9 to TRBJ2-4; D not certain. Germline assignment: CDR1 SGDLS and CDR2 YYNGEE. The CDR3 is 14 residues long. V lost 0 bases to trimming and J lost 4 bases, with 8 bases between them.

This clone has just one count. The rearrangement uses TRBV14 and TRBJ2-3, with D perhaps matching TRBD1 (5 bases). V was clipped by 3 bases and J by 5 bases, with 18 bases between them. The CDR3 has 16 residues. In germline, CDR1 is SGHDN, CDR2 FVKESK. CDR3 protein: CASSQVVDSLIDTQYF. The CDR3 region has the DNA TGTGCCAGCAGCCAGGTAGTCGACAGCCTCATAGATACGCAGTATTTT.

This clone was observed a few times. This sequence joins TRBV7-9 and TRBJ2-7; no reliable D call. Trimming left V 1 base short and J 4 bases short, with 5 bases between. Germline V gene data show CDR1 as SEHNR and CDR2 as FQNEAQ (reference sequence). The CDR3 sequence is 12 residues long. The CDR3 here is CASSLVLYEQYF. CDR3 nucleotide sequence: TGTGCCAGCAGCTTAGTCCTTTACGAGCAGTACTTC.

The V call is TRBV7-3, the J call TRBJ1-1; 8 positions match TRBD1. The CDR3 runs 13 residues. CDR1 SGHTA and CDR2 FQGTGA come from the germline V gene. V shed 4 bases, J shed 4 bases, and the junction held 2 bases outside the gene matches. This CDR3 reads CASSSGGGTEAFF. Here the CDR3 DNA reads TGTGCCAGCAGCTCAGGGGGCGGCACTGAAGCTTTCTTT.

V is TRBV7-9 and J is TRBJ2-2; maybe TRBD2 (7 bases). Germline CDR1 SEHNR, CDR2 FQNEAQ (reference sequence). The CDR3 length is 14 residues. V lost 4 bases and J lost 6, with 12 bases in between. The chain's CDR3 is CASSSGGPSGELFF. The CDR3 region has the DNA TGTGCCAGCAGCTCCGGGGGGCCGTCCGGGGAGCTGTTTTTT.

V gene TRBV4-3 combines with J gene TRBJ2-1, with 7 bases lining up with TRBD2. V was pared by 0 bases and J by 7 bases, with 12 bases of the junction left unmatched. The CDR3 length is 17 residues. Germline loops: CDR1 LGHNA, CDR2 YSLEER. The CDR3 DNA is TGCGCCAGCAGCCAAGATAGCGCCGGGACGGGAGGAAATGAGCAGTTCTTC. Translated, it gives CASSQDSAGTGGNEQFF.

The chain couples TRBV2 to TRBJ2-5; TRBD2 matches 9 bases. Trimming cost V 6 bases and J 5 bases; bases outside gene matches: 10. This CDR3 comprises 15 residues. Looked up from germline, CDR1 is SNHLY and CDR2 is FYNNEI. Here the CDR3 DNA reads TGTGCCAGCAGCCCCCGCGCGGGGGGGAGGGAGACCCAGTACTTC. Its protein is CASSPRAGGRETQYF.

This clone was detected only once. The chain is built from TRBV19 and TRBJ1-3; D is undetermined. Per the germline V gene, CDR1 is LNHDA and CDR2 is SQIVND (reference sequence). The CDR3 covers 14 residues. Trimming stripped 4 bases from V and 0 bases from J, with 7 bases between. Here the CDR3 reads CASSNSLSGNTIYF. CDR3 nucleotides: TGTGCCAGTAGTAACAGTCTCTCTGGAAACACCATATATTTT.

CDR3 nucleotide sequence: TGTGCCAGCATCACGGGACTAGCGCCCGTCTACGAGCAGTACTTC. Translating it yields CASITGLAPVYEQYF. The chain uses TRBV28 and TRBJ2-7, with 10 bases lining up with TRBD2. With V trimmed by 7 bases and J by 3 bases, 9 bases remained unmatched. The CDR3 loop spans 15 amino acids. Germline lookup yields CDR1 MDHEN and CDR2 SYDVKM.

This chain links TRBV6-5 with TRBJ1-2, with 8 bases lining up with TRBD1. The V and J ends lost 4 bases and 4 bases, in that order; junction bases with no gene match: 11. The CDR3 is made up of 16 amino acids. CDR1 and CDR2 from the germline V gene are MNHEY and SVGAGI. The CDR3, as DNA: TGTGCCAGCAGTTCACCGACGGACAGGGCGGCCTATGGCTACACCTTC. Translation: CASSSPTDRAAYGYTF.

V is TRBV6-1 and J is TRBJ2-5; 8 bases map to TRBD1. CDR3 length: 13 residues. The ends lost 8 bases at V and 0 bases at J; junction bases unmatched: 2. CDR1 is MNHNS, CDR2 SASEGT, per germline. CDR3 bases: TGTGCCAGCTACAGGGGGTACCAAGAGACCCAGTACTTC. Residues: CASYRGYQETQYF.

This clone has more than one count but fewer than ten. The rearrangement joins TRBV14 to TRBJ2-7; perhaps TRBD1 as D (6 bases). Trimming took 4 bases from V and 0 from J, leaving 16 bases between them. Germline CDR1 and CDR2: SGHDN and FVKESK. The CDR3 is 16 residues long. This CDR3 reads CASSRFIRGSSYEQYF. In DNA form, the CDR3 reads TGTGCCAGCAGCCGTTTCATCAGGGGTAGCTCCTACGAGCAGTACTTC.

V gene TRBV4-1 combines with J gene TRBJ1-5, with TRBD1 identical over 10 bases. Germline V gene lookup returns CDR1 MGHRA and CDR2 YSYEKL. V was clipped by 0 bases and J by 6 bases; unmatched bases: 5. CDR3 length: 16 amino acids. Here the CDR3 DNA reads TGCGCCAGCAGCCAAGATGCGGGACAGGGGATTCAGCCCCAGCATTTT. Translated: CASSQDAGQGIQPQHF.

V usage is TRBV30 and J usage is TRBJ2-1; 8 nucleotides line up with TRBD2. Germline-derived CDR1 and CDR2 are GTSNPN and SVGIG (reference sequence). This CDR3 has 13 residues. CDR3 region: CACGGISYNEQFF. The DNA for the CDR3 is TGTGCATGCGGGGGGATCTCCTACAATGAGCAGTTCTTC. Based on the CDR3 plus reference TRBV30 and TRBJ2-1, the full variable domain is SQTIHQWPATLVQPVGSPLSLECTVEGTSNPNLYWYRQAAGRGLQLLFYSVGIGQISSEVPQNLSASRPQDRQFILSSKKLLLSDSGFYLCACGGISYNEQFFGPGTRLTVL.

The chain combines TRBV5-6 with TRBJ2-2; no reliable D call. CDR1 and CDR2 (germline): SGHDT, YYEEEE. The CDR3 has 13 amino acids. V lost 0 bases, J lost 9 bases, and 9 bases lay in between. CDR3 amino acids: CASSLGARWELFF. The CDR3 coding sequence is TGTGCCAGCAGCTTGGGCGCACGCTGGGAGCTGTTTTTT.

The CDR3 nucleotides read TGTGCCAGCAGCAGGTTAGGAGGGAATTCACCCCTCCACTTT. This sequence encodes CASSRLGGNSPLHF. The chain links TRBV21-1 to TRBJ1-6. TRBV21-1 represents a pseudogene. This CDR3 contains 14 residues.

This clone appeared a few times. The genes are TRBV19 and TRBJ1-1; D is unresolved. Germline assignment: CDR1 LNHDA and CDR2 SQIVND (reference sequence). The CDR3 covers 15 residues. V gave up 4 bases and J gave up 6 bases, with 18 bases separating them. DNA for the CDR3: TGTGCCAGTAGTACCGTCTTTCCGGGGAAGGCTGAAGCTTTCTTT. Translating gives CASSTVFPGKAEAFF.

Concerning this clone itself: Other DNA sequences within the sample encode an identical CDR3. This chain joins TRBV6-6 and TRBJ2-3; a possible D gene is TRBD1 (5 bases). Trimming stripped 6 bases from V and 6 bases from J, with 7 bases between. In germline, CDR1 is MNHNY, CDR2 SVGAGI (reference sequence). This CDR3 contains 11 residues. Written as DNA, the CDR3 is TGTGCCAGCAGAGGGGCCGATACGCAGTATTTT. It translates to CASRGADTQYF.

This clone was detected only a few times. The chain joins TRBV13 to TRBJ1-4; D gene uncertain. CDR3 length: 13 amino acids. The germline V and J ends were trimmed by 0 bases and 5 bases, with 4 bases remaining between them. Germline assignment: CDR1 PRHDT and CDR2 FYEKMQ (reference sequence). The CDR3: CASSLGENEKLFF. The CDR3 nucleotides are TGTGCCAGCAGCTTAGGAGAGAATGAAAAACTGTTTTTT.